This TCR beta chain was identified during a study of naive and memory T cell subsets. Two oligonucleotides, mixed equimolar, formed the beta constant-region primer covering TRBC1 and TRBC2. Nested alpha and beta constant-region primers with the SP2 primer drove four PCR rounds on ligated cDNA. An oligonucleotide with the SP2 primer and a 12-nucleotide UMI was ligated to the cDNA 3' end. TCRdb reanalysed the UMI-ligation and nested PCR reads using MiXCR and keeps one entry per CDR3 protein. The repertoire holds some 80,000 distinct CDR3 sequences, with about 8.2% as singletons. Germline values: CDR1 SGHVS, CDR2 FNYEAQ. The ends were cut back, 0 bases at V and 8 bases at J, with 14 bases in the middle. This CDR3 is built from 14 residues.

Input material: naive CD8+ T cells from blood. The TCR sequence derives from a human donor in good health. The J gene is TRBJ2-7, the V gene TRBV7-6; D is unresolved. CDR3 sequence: CASSLAETRSQQYF. CDR3 DNA sequence: TGTGCCAGCAGCTTAGCTGAAACGCGATCCCAGCAGTACTTC.